The 4 T cell receptor beta chains below were found in one sample sequenced in a study of blood T cell repertoires in COVID-19. Profiling relied on immunoSEQ multiplex PCR, and the TCRdb table lists in-frame clones only, not all of them. In the table there are approximately 250,000 clones, approximately 89% of which are singletons. The sample comprised peripheral blood. These receptors were taken from a man between 40 and 49 years old with active or convalescent COVID-19.

This chain uses TRBV3-1 (or the pseudogene TRBV3-2) with TRBJ2-1, with 9 bases fitting TRBD2. Trimming cost V 3 bases and J 0 bases; bases outside gene matches: 9. The CDR3 has 18 residues. Germline V gene sequence: CDR1 LGHDT, CDR2 YNNKEL (reference sequence). CDR3 sequence (DNA): TGTGCCAGCAGCCATGGGAGCGGGAGGACTATCTCCTACAATGAGCAGTTCTTC. Its protein is CASSHGSGRTISYNEQFF.

V is TRBV15 and J is TRBJ2-7; 9 nucleotides align to TRBD1. The CDR3 runs 14 residues. V was clipped by 5 bases and J by 5 bases; unmatched bases: 7. The V gene's germline CDR1 is LNHNV and CDR2 YYDKDF (reference sequence). Here the CDR3 reads CATSFGTGMDEQYF. CDR3 DNA sequence: TGTGCCACCAGCTTCGGGACAGGGATGGACGAGCAGTACTTC.

The genes are TRBV5-4 and TRBJ2-5, with a weak D call TRBD1 (6 bases). The V end lost 1 base, the J end lost 2 bases, and 9 bases lay between the germline ends. CDR3 length: 14 residues. CDR1 SGHNT and CDR2 YYREEE come from the germline V gene (reference sequence). The CDR3 sequence is CASSLTGIQETQYF. The CDR3 region has the DNA TGTGCCAGCAGCTTGACAGGGATACAAGAGACCCAGTACTTC.

The chain recombines TRBV5-1 with TRBJ1-2; D not resolved. The CDR3 loop spans 13 amino acids. Per germline, CDR1 SGHRS and CDR2 YFSETQ. With 4 bases removed from V and 2 bases from J, the gap between germline ends came to 9 bases. The CDR3 protein is CASSPDGNYGYTF. The CDR3 DNA follows: TGCGCCAGCAGCCCCGACGGGAACTATGGCTACACCTTC.